These 14 T cell receptor beta chains originate from one sample sequenced in a study of multiple sclerosis patients with progressive multifocal leukoencephalopathy. Some clones are missing from TCRdb's copy, which holds only in-frame ones; the method was immunoSEQ multiplex PCR. The sample carries some 31,000 clones, about nine tenths recorded once. Stated time point: five to six months of natalizumab therapy. Sample: PBMCs, taken from a patient treated with natalizumab. The receptor set was obtained from a human donor with multiple sclerosis.

The chain links TRBV21-1 to TRBJ2-4; the D call TRBD2 from the table was never checked on the DNA. TRBV21-1 is given as a pseudogene. This CDR3 spans 8 amino acids. The CDR3 reads CASGTEYF. As DNA, the CDR3 is TGTGCCAGCGGCACCGAGTACTTC.

The chain has TRBV25-1 and TRBJ2-5, with a tentative D call TRBD1 (6 bases). The CDR3 is 15 residues long. Germline values: CDR1 MGHDK, CDR2 SYGVNS. Trimming pared 4 bases from V and 4 bases from J, leaving 16 bases between. CDR3 in amino acids: CASSGTDRTAETQYF. The CDR3 DNA reads as TGTGCCAGCAGTGGGACCGATCGGACAGCAGAGACCCAGTACTTC.

This rearrangement joins TRBV29-1 to TRBJ1-4; tentatively, D is TRBD1 (6 bases). Germline CDR1 and CDR2: SQVTM and ANQGSEA. V lost 6 bases to trimming and J lost 3 bases, with 11 bases between them. The CDR3 runs to 13 residues. CDR3 bases: TGCAGCGTGGGGGGGGGCGCTAATGAAAAACTGTTTTTT. This encodes CSVGGGANEKLFF.

The chain employs TRBV29-1 and TRBJ2-7, with 12 positions matching TRBD2. The CDR3 length is 16 residues. J lost 2 bases, V lost 4 bases, and 9 bases had no gene match. Looked up from germline, CDR1 is SQVTM and CDR2 is ANQGSEA. DNA for the CDR3: TGCAGCGTTGGAAGAGGGACTAGCGGGCCGACCTACGAGCAGTACTTC. Translated: CSVGRGTSGPTYEQYF.

This chain uses TRBV15 with TRBJ1-2; D is uncertain. CDR1 and CDR2 (germline): LNHNV, YYDKDF (reference sequence). Trimming pared 0 bases from V and 8 bases from J, leaving 7 bases between. The CDR3 extends over 12 amino acids. In DNA form, the CDR3 reads TGTGCCACCAGCAGAGATAGGATCGGCTACACCTTC. Translation: CATSRDRIGYTF.

The gene calls are TRBV13 and TRBJ2-1; tentatively, D is TRBD2 (6 bases). Trimming left V 3 bases short and J 8 bases short, with 20 bases between. The CDR3 is 16 residues long. The germline gives CDR1 PRHDT, CDR2 FYEKMQ (reference sequence). The CDR3 coding sequence is TGTGCCAGCAGCTTGCTCAAAGGAGGAGGGTTCCATGAGCAGTTCTTC. Its translation: CASSLLKGGGFHEQFF.

V and J are TRBV12-5 and TRBJ2-1; D is undetermined. CDR3 length: 16 residues. The germline V and J ends were trimmed by 7 bases and 7 bases, with 23 bases remaining between them. Germline-derived CDR1 and CDR2 are LGHNT and FRNRAP. This CDR3 reads CASAPTPGLLQNEQFF. The DNA of the CDR3 is TGTGCTAGTGCCCCAACCCCCGGGCTACTCCAAAATGAGCAGTTCTTC.

This clone has just one count. The V and J genes are TRBV20-1 and TRBJ2-1; D gene uncertain. CDR3 length: 11 residues. Germline assignment: CDR1 DFQATT and CDR2 SNEGSKA (reference sequence). V was shortened by 0 bases and J by 9 bases, with 6 bases between the two germline ends. The CDR3: CSAREGSEQFF. The CDR3 nucleotides are TGCAGTGCTAGAGAGGGCTCTGAGCAGTTCTTC.

This chain joins TRBV5-5 and TRBJ2-5, with 9 positions matching TRBD2. The CDR3 totals 15 residues. Germline CDR1 reads SGHKS; CDR2 reads YYEKEE (reference sequence). Losses at the gene ends were 3 bases for V and 5 bases for J; bases not matched to a gene: 8. The CDR3 here is CASSSPGGRVETQYF. For the CDR3, the DNA is TGTGCCAGCAGCTCGCCGGGCGGGAGGGTCGAGACCCAGTACTTC.

The chain has TRBV13 and TRBJ2-1; D might be TRBD2 (6 bases). The V end lost 5 bases, the J end lost 2 bases, and 13 bases lay between the germline ends. The CDR3 totals 15 residues. Germline V CDR1 and CDR2: PRHDT, FYEKMQ (reference sequence). The CDR3 region has the DNA TGTGCCAGCAGCAAAGGAAGGGAGGCCTACAATGAGCAGTTCTTC. This sequence encodes CASSKGREAYNEQFF.

The chain couples TRBV29-1 to TRBJ1-2, with a tentative D call TRBD1 (5 bases). Trimming removed 1 base from V and 4 bases from J, with 13 bases in between. The CDR3 extends over 14 amino acids. CDR1 and CDR2 (germline): SQVTM, ANQGSEA. CDR3 region: CSVEGGEEGYGYTF. The CDR3 DNA is TGCAGCGTTGAAGGAGGGGAGGAAGGCTATGGCTACACCTTC.

The chain uses TRBV5-1 and TRBJ2-1; 11 bases are shared with TRBD2. The CDR3 is 16 residues long. The J segment lost 0 bases and the V segment lost 6 bases, leaving 5 bases of the junction unmatched. In germline, CDR1 is SGHRS, CDR2 YFSETQ. The CDR3 DNA is TGCGCCAGCAAAGGAGGGACTAGCGGCTCCTACAATGAGCAGTTCTTC. This translates into CASKGGTSGSYNEQFF.

The rearrangement uses TRBV9 and TRBJ2-7; D is uncertain. This CDR3 has 17 amino acids. The V and J ends lost 4 bases and 0 bases respectively, with 20 bases between them. Germline lookup yields CDR1 SGDLS and CDR2 YYNGEE. The CDR3 bases are TGTGCCAGCAGCTCCTCAATTGGGGTACCCACCTCCTACGAGCAGTACTTC. It encodes CASSSSIGVPTSYEQYF. Complete variable domain (other parts from reference TRBV9 and TRBJ2-7): DSGVTQTPKHLITATGQRVTLRCSPRSGDLSVYWYQQSLDQGLQFLIQYYNGEERAKGNILERFSAQQFPDLHSELNLSSLELGDSALYFCASSSSIGVPTSYEQYFGPGTRLTVT.

The chain couples TRBV30 to TRBJ1-1; TRBD1 aligns across 7 bases. Per germline, CDR1 GTSNPN and CDR2 SVGIG (reference sequence). The CDR3 consists of 15 residues. V was pared by 5 bases and J by 3 bases, with 12 bases of the junction left unmatched. The CDR3, as DNA: TGTGCCTGGGGGCGCGCTGACAGGGAATACACTGAAGCTTTCTTT. Its translation is CAWGRADREYTEAFF.